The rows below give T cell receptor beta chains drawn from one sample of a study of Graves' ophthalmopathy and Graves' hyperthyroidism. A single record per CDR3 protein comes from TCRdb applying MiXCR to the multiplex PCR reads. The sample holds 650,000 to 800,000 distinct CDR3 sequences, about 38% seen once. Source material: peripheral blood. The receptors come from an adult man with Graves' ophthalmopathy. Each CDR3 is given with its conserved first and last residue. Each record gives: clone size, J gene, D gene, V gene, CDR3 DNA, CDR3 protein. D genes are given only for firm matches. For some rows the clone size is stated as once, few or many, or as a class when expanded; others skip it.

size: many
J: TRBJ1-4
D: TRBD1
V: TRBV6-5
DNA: TGTGCCAGCTTGACAGGGGAAGGGGAAAAACTGTTTTTT
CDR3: CASLTGEGEKLFF

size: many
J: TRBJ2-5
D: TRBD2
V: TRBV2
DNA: TGTGCCAGCAGTCCCCGGGGAGCGGGGGAGACCCAGTACTTC
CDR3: CASSPRGAGETQYF

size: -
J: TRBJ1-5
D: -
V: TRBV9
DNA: TGTGCCATCATGGACCCCAACGGGGAGACCCAGCATTTT
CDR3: CAIMDPNGETQHF

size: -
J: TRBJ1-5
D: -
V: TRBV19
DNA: TGTGCCAGTAGTATAGAGGGGGGCAGTCAGCCCCAGCATTTT
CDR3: CASSIEGGSQPQHF

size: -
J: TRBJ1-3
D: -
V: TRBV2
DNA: TGTGCCAGCCTCGGGGGCGGGGGGCCTGGAAACACCATATATTTT
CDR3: CASLGGGGPGNTIYF

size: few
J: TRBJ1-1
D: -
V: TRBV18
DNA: TGTGCCAGCTCCCGGACAGATAAGGACACTGAAGCTTTCTTT
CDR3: CASSRTDKDTEAFF

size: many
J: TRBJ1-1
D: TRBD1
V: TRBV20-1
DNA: TGCAGTGCCTTTGGACAGGGAGGAGTCACTGAAGCTTTCTTT
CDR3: CSAFGQGGVTEAFF

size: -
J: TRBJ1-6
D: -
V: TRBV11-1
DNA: TGTGCCAGCAGGCGGACCGGGACGGGCTATGGCTTAGTTCAGTCACCCCTCCACTTT
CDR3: CASRRTGTGYGLVQSPLHF

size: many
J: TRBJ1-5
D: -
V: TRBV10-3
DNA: TGTGCCATCAGTGAGTACATAAGCAATCAGCCCCAGCATTTT
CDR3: CAISEYISNQPQHF

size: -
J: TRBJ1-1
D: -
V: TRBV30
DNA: TGTGCCTGGAGTCTAAAGGGCCTGAGGGCTTTCTTT
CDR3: CAWSLKGLRAFF

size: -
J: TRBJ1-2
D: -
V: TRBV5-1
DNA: TGCGCCAGCAGCTTGGTCGGTCGGATCGCCGGGATCTATGGCTACACCTTC
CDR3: CASSLVGRIAGIYGYTF

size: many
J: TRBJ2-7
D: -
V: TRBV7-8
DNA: TGTGCCAGCAGCTTATGGGCAGTGAGCTCCTACGAGCAGTACTTC
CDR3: CASSLWAVSSYEQYF

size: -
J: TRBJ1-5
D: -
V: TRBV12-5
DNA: TGTGCTAGTGGTTGGGCTTCAGGTGGGTTAAGCAATCAGCCCCAGCATTTT
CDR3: CASGWASGGLSNQPQHF

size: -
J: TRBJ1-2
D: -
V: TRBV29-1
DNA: TGCAGCTACGTCGGGGAGGCGAACTATGGCTACACCTTC
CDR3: CSYVGEANYGYTF

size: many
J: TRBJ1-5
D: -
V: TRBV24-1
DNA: TGTGCCACCAGTGATTTGAATGATAATCAGCCCCAGCATTTT
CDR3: CATSDLNDNQPQHF

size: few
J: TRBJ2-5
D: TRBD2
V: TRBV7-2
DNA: TGTGCCAGCAGAAAAGTCGGGGTAGCGGGGGGGGGAGAGACCCAGTACTTC
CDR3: CASRKVGVAGGGETQYF

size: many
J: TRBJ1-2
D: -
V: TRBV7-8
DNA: TGTGCCAGCAGCTCCGGACTGCTCTATGGCTACACCTTC
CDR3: CASSSGLLYGYTF